One TCR beta chain is described in this entry. Study processing details: Using reference gene primer amplification, nucleated cell counts were estimated. TCRdb keeps only in-frame clones here, not all; method: immunoSEQ multiplex PCR. V, J and clone size were drawn from that table, and D and trimming were deduced from the DNA. The table lists 70,000 to 80,000 clones, roughly 90% of them singletons. The data stem from a study of blood T cell repertoires in COVID-19. Study overall: The United States, Italy and Spain provided the acute and convalescent COVID-19 samples.

The germline V gene has CDR1 MDHEN and CDR2 SYDVKM. The CDR3 covers 16 residues. The V segment lost 6 bases and the J segment 5 bases; nucleotides outside the gene matches: 12. The rearrangement joins TRBV28 to TRBJ1-2; 10 bases fit TRBD1. The source is a woman between 55 and 75 years old with active COVID-19. Material for sequencing was peripheral blood. CDR3 region: CASSWGTGAIQYGYTF. The DNA of the CDR3 is TGTGCCAGCAGCTGGGGGACAGGGGCGATTCAATATGGCTACACCTTC.